These 8 T cell receptor beta chains were sequenced from one sample in a study of early T cells in non-severe SARS-CoV-2 infection. TCRdb fed the 5' RACE reads into MiXCR, producing one record per CDR3 protein. The table has 70,000 to 95,000 distinct CDR3 sequences, under 15% seen once. The sample comprised whole blood. The origin of the receptors is an adult who was a healthcare worker with PCR-confirmed SARS-CoV-2 infection or an uninfected control (not recorded which).

In regard to this clonotype: At one end, the junction sequence differs from germline, possibly due to a read error. This chain links TRBV29-1 with TRBJ2-5; D is uncertain. CDR1 is SQVTM and CDR2 is ANQGSEA in the germline V gene. This CDR3 is 10 amino acids long. The CDR3 is CSVHQGTQYF. The CDR3 DNA reads TGCAGCGTCCATCAAGGGACCCAGTACTTC.

In this sample, this clonotype turned up a few times. The J gene is TRBJ1-4, the V gene TRBV30, with D hard to call. CDR3 size: 14 residues. V shed 2 bases and J shed 7 bases, with 14 bases lying between them. Germline V gene data show CDR1 as GTSNPN and CDR2 as SVGIG (reference sequence). The CDR3 DNA follows: TGTGCCTGGAGTATACAGCTAGTCTTTGAAAAACTGTTTTTT. The encoded protein is CAWSIQLVFEKLFF.

The gene calls are TRBV9 and TRBJ2-1; possible D gene TRBD2, 5 bases. The length of the CDR3 is 15 residues. Germline V gene lookup returns CDR1 SGDLS and CDR2 YYNGEE. The V end was cut by 0 bases, the J end by 6 bases, with 13 bases between. CDR3 sequence: CASSVAPGKSNEQFF. CDR3 sequence (DNA): TGTGCCAGCAGCGTAGCTCCGGGGAAGAGCAATGAGCAGTTCTTC.

This clonotype was observed a handful of times. V gene TRBV27 combines with J gene TRBJ1-6, with unresolved D. This CDR3 has 14 residues. Germline loops: CDR1 MNHEY, CDR2 SMNVEV (reference sequence). Trimming shortened V by 5 bases and J by 13 bases, and 18 bases separated the two germline ends. The CDR3 loop reads CASSPRDALDPLHF. The CDR3 region has the DNA TGTGCCAGCAGTCCGCGGGATGCCCTAGACCCCCTCCACTTT.

This clonotype was recorded a few times. The chain links TRBV3-1 to TRBJ1-6; D is unresolved. The length of the CDR3 is 14 residues. Looked up from germline, CDR1 is LGHDT and CDR2 is YNNKEL (reference sequence). With 6 bases removed from V and 7 bases from J, the gap between germline ends came to 13 bases. The CDR3 DNA is TGTGCCAGCAGGCCCGGACGGGGAAATTCACCCCTCCACTTT. It translates to CASRPGRGNSPLHF.

This clonotype was seen at least ten times. The chain is built from TRBV12-3 or TRBV12-4 and TRBJ2-2, with D possibly being TRBD1 (5 bases). The length of the CDR3 is 17 residues. The V and J ends lost 5 bases and 5 bases respectively, with 21 bases between them. In DNA form, the CDR3 reads TGTGCCAGCAGTACCAGTGCAGGGTTGGTACAGACCGGGGAGCTGTTTTTT. Its translation is CASSTSAGLVQTGELFF.

The chain carries TRBV29-1 and TRBJ2-2, with D perhaps TRBD1 (5 bases). Germline values: CDR1 SQVTM, CDR2 ANQGSEA. The CDR3 extends over 16 amino acids. V was trimmed by 0 bases and J by 1 base, leaving 12 bases between them. The chain's CDR3 is CSVEDLRQGNTGELFF. DNA for the CDR3: TGCAGCGTTGAAGATCTTAGGCAGGGGAACACCGGGGAGCTGTTTTTT.

This clonotype was recorded a few times. The CDR3 region has the DNA TGTGCCATACAAACGGGAGGCACTGAAGCTTTCTTT. Its protein product is CAIQTGGTEAFF. This chain connects TRBV6-1 to TRBJ1-1, with D unresolved. V was shortened by 10 bases and J by 4 bases, with 13 bases between the two germline ends. Germline values: CDR1 MNHNS, CDR2 SASEGT. This CDR3 comprises 12 residues.